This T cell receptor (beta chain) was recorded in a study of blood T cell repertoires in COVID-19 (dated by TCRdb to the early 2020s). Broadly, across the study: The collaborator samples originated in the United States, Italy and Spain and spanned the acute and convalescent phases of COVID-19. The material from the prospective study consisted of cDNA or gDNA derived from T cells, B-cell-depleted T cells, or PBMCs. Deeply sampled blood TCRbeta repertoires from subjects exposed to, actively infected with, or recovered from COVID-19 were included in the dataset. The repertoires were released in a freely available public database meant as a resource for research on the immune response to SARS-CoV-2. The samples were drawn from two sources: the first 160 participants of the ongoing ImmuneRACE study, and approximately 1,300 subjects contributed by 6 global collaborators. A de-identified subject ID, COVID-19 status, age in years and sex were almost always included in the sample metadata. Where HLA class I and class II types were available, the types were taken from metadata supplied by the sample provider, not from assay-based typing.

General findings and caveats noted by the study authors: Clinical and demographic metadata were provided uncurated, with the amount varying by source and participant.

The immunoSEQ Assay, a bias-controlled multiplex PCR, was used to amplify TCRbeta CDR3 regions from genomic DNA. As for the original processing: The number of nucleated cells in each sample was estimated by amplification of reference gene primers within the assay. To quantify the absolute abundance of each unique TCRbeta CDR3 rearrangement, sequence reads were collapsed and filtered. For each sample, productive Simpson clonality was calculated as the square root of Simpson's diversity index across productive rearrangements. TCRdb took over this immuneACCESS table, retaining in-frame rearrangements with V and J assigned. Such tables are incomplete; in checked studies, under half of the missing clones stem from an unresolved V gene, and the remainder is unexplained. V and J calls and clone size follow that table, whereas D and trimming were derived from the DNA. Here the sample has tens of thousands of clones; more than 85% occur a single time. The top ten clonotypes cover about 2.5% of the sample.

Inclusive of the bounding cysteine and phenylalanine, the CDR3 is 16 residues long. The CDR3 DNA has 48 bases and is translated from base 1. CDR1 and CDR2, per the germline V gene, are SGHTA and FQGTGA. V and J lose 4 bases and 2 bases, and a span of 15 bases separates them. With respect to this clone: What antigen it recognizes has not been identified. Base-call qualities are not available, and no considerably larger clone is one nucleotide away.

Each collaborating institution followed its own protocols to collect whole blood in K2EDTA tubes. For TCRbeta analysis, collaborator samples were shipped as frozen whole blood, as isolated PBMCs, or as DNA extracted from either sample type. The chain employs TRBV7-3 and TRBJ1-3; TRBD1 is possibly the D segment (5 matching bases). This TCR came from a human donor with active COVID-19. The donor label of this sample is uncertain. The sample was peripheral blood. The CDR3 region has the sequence CASSSPGGEAGNTIYF. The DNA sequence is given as TGTGCCAGCAGCTCCCCCGGGGGTGAGGCTGGAAACACCATATATTTT.